This paragraph reports one T cell receptor (beta chain). Its antigen remains unidentified. No clone much larger than this one lies a single base away; base qualities are absent. The data derive from a study of blood T cells in healthy people across ages (dated by TCRdb to the mid-2010s). Notes on the research overall: In model experiments, template switching captured roughly one uniquely barcoded TCR beta cDNA molecule for every two T cells. To avoid experimental bias, donors of different ages were randomly spread across the sequencing lanes. To track age-related changes in TCR beta repertoire diversity, the study relied on deep sequencing normalized with unique cDNA molecular identifiers. The study analyzed two additional independent replicas of 1 million unique cDNA reads from the same blood draw for two donors, one aged 18 to 30 and one aged 80 or older. The donors were divided into four age groups: young (average about 16 years), middle-aged (approximately 41), aged (about 56) and long-lived (roughly 82). What the study reported, not specific to this receptor: Since profiling was done on bulk unsorted PBMCs, naive and antigen-experienced compartments could not be conclusively compared. Compared with the aged group, the long-lived group had more naive CD4+ T cells, fewer expanded clones and increased TCR diversity, a pattern suggesting age selection. Estimates of total diversity from one million sequenced T cells were regarded as lower bounds and underestimates. Donor CMV infection status was unknown, potentially confounding age-related changes in expanded clonotypes. A strong correlation was found between observed TCR beta diversity and the percentage of naive T cells measured by flow cytometry. Observed TCR beta diversity per million T cells fell roughly linearly with age, and a significant reduction was already apparent by age around 39.

Libraries were prepared through 5' RACE. Sequencing instrument: Illumina HiSeq 2500. A second PCR of about 6 to 11 cycles was run with a J-beta primer mix and a sample-barcoded 5' primer. A unique molecular identifier was introduced onto each TCR beta cDNA molecule by a template-switch 5' adaptor carrying 12 random nucleotides. At least 2.5 million CDR3-containing paired-end reads were obtained from each sample. First-strand cDNA synthesis was performed from all RNA using the Mint cDNA synthesis kit, with priming by a TRBC-specific oligonucleotide. After uracil-DNA glycosylase treatment, a first 18-cycle PCR used universal primers M1SS and BC2_uni_R on all cDNA. The authors' analysis ran thus. For normalization, 1 million high-quality reads were randomly selected from each sample, with every read carrying a distinct molecular identifier. Reads sharing molecular identifiers were discarded rather than binned into consensus sequences. MiTCR, set to a Q25 quality threshold and the strictest error-elimination algorithm, was used for CDR3 identification, clonotype clustering and error correction. A nonparametric unseen species model with Euler transformation was used to estimate lower-bound total TCR beta diversity. The raw public reads went through TCRdb reprocessing: fastp at Q25, MiXCR clone calling, in-frame beta chains kept. A single entry per CDR3 protein holds the most common genes and DNA from its merged rows. The authors' filters were not applied to this entry. This sample is represented by around 1,500,000 distinct CDR3 sequences; 40% to 50% of them were singletons. The ten largest clones capture around 8% of the sample.

Donors were 30 to 45 systemically healthy Caucasian individuals from Russia aged roughly 6 to 100 years. About 9.8 milliliters of peripheral blood were drawn from each donor into EDTA-treated Vacutainer tubes. Ficoll-Paque density-gradient centrifugation was used to isolate PBMCs, with at least 6 million obtained per sample. Trizol reagent was used to extract total RNA from the PBMCs, yielding at least 5.5 micrograms per sample. The percentages of naive CD45RAhigh/CD27high T cells were determined by flow cytometry on a PBMC aliquot from every donor. Per the germline V gene, MNHEY is the CDR1 and SVGEGT is the CDR2. There are 14 amino acids in the CDR3, from cysteine to phenylalanine inclusive. Just the 42-base CDR3 DNA is kept, in frame starting at base 1. The V and J ends are trimmed by 2 bases and 3 bases, leaving 8 bases between them.

The clonotype was recovered from a woman aged 18-29 years in good health. Recombination linked TRBV6-2 or TRBV6-3 to TRBJ1-5; the D gene lacks a confident call. The sequenced sample was blood. Here the CDR3 is given as CASSYEGHNQPQHF. The sequenced DNA is TGTGCCAGCAGTTACGAGGGCCACAATCAGCCCCAGCATTTT.